Detailed here is one TCR beta chain. Which antigen it targets is not known. No base quality values were provided; no much bigger clone lies one nucleotide off. In the prospective study, participants were roughly 18 to 90 years old, resided in 20 to 30 geographic areas of the United States, and were enrolled through a virtual design. In the prospective study, participants were assigned to cohorts based on the clinical history participants reported in a screening survey and a study questionnaire. ImmuneRACE Cohort 3 recovered participants were defined by two consecutive negative NP/OP PCR tests, healthcare professional clearance, or symptom resolution. Each participant in the prospective study had whole blood, serum and a nasopharyngeal or oropharyngeal swab collected by mobile phlebotomists. Prospective study participants could optionally give additional blood draws and questionnaires over an approximately two-month period. Before DNA extraction, blood samples from the prospective study were shipped at room temperature or frozen.

The data are from a study of blood T cell repertoires in COVID-19 (dated by TCRdb to 2020 to 2022). General notes on the study: Samples covering the acute and convalescent phases of COVID-19 were provided by collaborators in the United States, Italy and Spain. The material from the prospective study consisted of cDNA or gDNA derived from T cells, B-cell-depleted T cells, or PBMCs. Deeply sampled blood TCRbeta repertoires from subjects exposed to, actively infected with, or recovered from COVID-19 were included in the dataset. The repertoires were released in a freely available public database meant as a resource for research on the immune response to SARS-CoV-2. The samples were drawn from two sources: the first 160 participants of the ongoing ImmuneRACE study, and over 950 subjects contributed by 6 global collaborators. Nearly every sample came with metadata listing a de-identified subject ID, COVID-19 status, age in years and sex. Where available, HLA class I and class II types were obtained from metadata supplied by the sample provider rather than from assay-based typing.

On the study overall, not on this receptor specifically: How much clinical and demographic metadata was included differed by source and by participant, and the metadata was provided uncurated.

CDR1 and CDR2 are drawn from the germline V gene: SGHRS, YFSETQ. Including cysteine and phenylalanine, the CDR3 has 11 amino acids. The read is trimmed to its CDR3 DNA, 33 bases read in frame from base 1. V sheds 10 bases and J sheds 6 bases, leaving 13 bases between their ends. The immunoSEQ Assay, a bias-controlled multiplex PCR, was used to amplify TCRbeta CDR3 regions from genomic DNA. In the original analysis: Within the assay, amplification of reference gene primers was used to estimate how many nucleated cells each sample contained. To quantify the absolute abundance of each unique TCRbeta CDR3 rearrangement, sequence reads were collapsed and filtered. For each sample, productive Simpson clonality was calculated as the square root of Simpson's diversity index over productive rearrangements. TCRdb mirrors the immuneACCESS table, restricted to in-frame sequences. Some clones are absent from its copies; in checked studies, under half trace to an unresolved V gene, and the reason for the others is unknown. V and J calls and clone size come straight from that table; D and trimming were deduced from the DNA. The sample table shows over 350,000 clones, and around 89% are seen once. The top ten constitute roughly 1.2% of the sample.

The sequence links TRBV5-1 to TRBJ1-2; perhaps TRBD1 is the D gene, with 5 bases matching. Sequenced sample: PBMCs or T cells enriched from blood (not recorded which). This TCR came from a woman younger than 35 who had recovered from COVID-19. The CDR3 protein: CAPWGDDGYTF. The DNA is TGCGCCCCGTGGGGGGATGATGGCTACACCTTC.